This TCR beta chain was found in a study of molecular identifiers for immune sequencing clone quantification. CDR3 length equals 17 residues. The V gene's germline CDR1 is MGHRA and CDR2 YSYEKL. Deletions cut 0 bases from V and 6 bases from J, with 20 bases between. Only a few counts were recorded for this clonotype. TCRdb re-called the PCR reads with MiXCR, one entry per CDR3 protein. The sample carries hundreds of thousands of distinct CDR3 sequences, 24% recorded once. The TCR was taken from a human donor in good health. Some libraries in this study had Jurkat cell RNA spiked in. The chain carries TRBV4-1 and TRBJ2-5, with a tentative D call TRBD1 (6 bases). Material for sequencing was naive CD8+ T cells from blood, with Jurkat cell RNA spiked in. The sample's subset: FACS-sorted CD8+CD4-CCR7+CD45RA+ naive T cells. DNA of the CDR3: TGCGCCAGCAGCCAAGACGACCGGGACACCGGTAGAAAGACCCAGTACTTC. Residues: CASSQDDRDTGRKTQYF.